Listed here are 3 T cell receptor beta chains from one sample, sequenced in a study of radiation and T cells in renal cell carcinoma. Only in-frame clones appear in the TCRdb table, and some are missing; sequencing was by immunoSEQ multiplex PCR. The data hold 100,000 to 150,000 clones, with about four fifths observed a single time. Time point given: blood 2 weeks post-SBRT. The treatment denotes: 15 Gy SBRT to primary tumor, nephrectomy 4 weeks later. Material: blood, obtained from a patient whose treatment included radiotherapy and nephrectomy. Source of these receptors: a man aged 45-60 years with renal cell carcinoma.

This clone was seen just once. V gene TRBV7-2 combines with J gene TRBJ2-5, with D possibly TRBD1 on 5 matching bases. Germline V CDR1 and CDR2: SGHTA, FQGNSA. This CDR3 is built from 15 residues. V was cut by 2 bases and J by 9 bases, with 19 bases left in between. In DNA form, the CDR3 reads TGTGCCAGCAGCTTACTGGGGCAAGATTTCGTGTCCCAGTACTTC. It translates to CASSLLGQDFVSQYF.

The chain joins TRBV9 to TRBJ2-1; 11 positions match TRBD2. Germline V CDR1 and CDR2: SGDLS, YYNGEE. Trimming removed 2 bases from V and 9 bases from J; junction bases left unmatched: 7. The CDR3 is 15 residues long. CDR3 DNA: TGTGCCAGCAGCGTTAGCGGGGGGGCCGTGTCTGAGCAGTTCTTC. Protein product: CASSVSGGAVSEQFF.

The J gene is TRBJ2-5, the V gene TRBV5-1; 11 bases fit TRBD2. Germline assignment: CDR1 SGHRS and CDR2 YFSETQ. This CDR3 has 17 amino acids. V gave up 4 bases and J gave up 0 bases; unmatched junction bases: 8. The CDR3 here is CASSPGATSGDQETQYF. In DNA, the CDR3 is TGCGCCAGCAGCCCTGGAGCGACTAGCGGGGACCAAGAGACCCAGTACTTC.